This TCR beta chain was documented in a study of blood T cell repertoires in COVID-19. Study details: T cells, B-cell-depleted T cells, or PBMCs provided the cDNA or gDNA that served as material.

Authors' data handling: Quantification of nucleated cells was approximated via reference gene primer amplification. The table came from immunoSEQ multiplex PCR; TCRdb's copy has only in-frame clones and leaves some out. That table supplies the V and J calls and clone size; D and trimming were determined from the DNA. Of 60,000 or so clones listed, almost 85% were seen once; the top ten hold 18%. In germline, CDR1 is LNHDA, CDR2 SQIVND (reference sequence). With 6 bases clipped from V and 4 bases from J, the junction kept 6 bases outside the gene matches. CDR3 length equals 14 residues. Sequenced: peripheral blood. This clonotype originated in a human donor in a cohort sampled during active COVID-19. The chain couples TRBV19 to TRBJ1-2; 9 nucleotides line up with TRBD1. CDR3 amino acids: CASRNGQGTYGYTF. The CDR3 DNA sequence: TGTGCCAGTAGAAACGGACAGGGGACCTATGGCTACACCTTC.